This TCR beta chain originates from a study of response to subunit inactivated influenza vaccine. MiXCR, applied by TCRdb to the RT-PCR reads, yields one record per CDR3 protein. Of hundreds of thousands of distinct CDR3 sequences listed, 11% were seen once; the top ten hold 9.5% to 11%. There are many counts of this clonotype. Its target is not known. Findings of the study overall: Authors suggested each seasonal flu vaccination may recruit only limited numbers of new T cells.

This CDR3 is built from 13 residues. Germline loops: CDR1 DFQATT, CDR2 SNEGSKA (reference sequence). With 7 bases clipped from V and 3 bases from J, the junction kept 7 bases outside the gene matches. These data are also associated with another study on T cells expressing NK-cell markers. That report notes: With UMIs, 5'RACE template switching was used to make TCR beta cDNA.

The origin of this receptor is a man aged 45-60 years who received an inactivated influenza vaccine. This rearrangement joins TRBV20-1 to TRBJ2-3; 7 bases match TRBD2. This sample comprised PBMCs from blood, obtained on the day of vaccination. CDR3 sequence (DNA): TGCAGTGAGCGGGCGGGAGTAACAGATACGCAGTATTTT. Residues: CSERAGVTDTQYF.